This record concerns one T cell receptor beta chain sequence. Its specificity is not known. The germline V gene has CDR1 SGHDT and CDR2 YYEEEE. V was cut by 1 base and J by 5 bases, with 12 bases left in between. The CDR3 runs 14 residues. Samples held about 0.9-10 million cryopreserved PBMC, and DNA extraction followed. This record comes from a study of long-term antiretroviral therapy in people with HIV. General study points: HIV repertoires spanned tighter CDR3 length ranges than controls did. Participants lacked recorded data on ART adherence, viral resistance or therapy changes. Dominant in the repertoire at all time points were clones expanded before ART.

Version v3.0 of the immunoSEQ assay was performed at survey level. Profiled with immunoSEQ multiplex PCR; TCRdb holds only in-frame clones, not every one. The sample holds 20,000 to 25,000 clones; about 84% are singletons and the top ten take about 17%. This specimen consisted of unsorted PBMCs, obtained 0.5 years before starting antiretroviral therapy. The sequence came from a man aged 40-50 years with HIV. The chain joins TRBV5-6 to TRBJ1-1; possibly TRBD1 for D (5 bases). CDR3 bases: TGTGCCAGCAGCTTGCTAGGGGTTCAAACTGAAGCTTTCTTT. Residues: CASSLLGVQTEAFF.